The present T cell receptor beta chain was sequenced within a study of control samples from healthy donors and cancer patients. CDR1 is SGHDN and CDR2 is FVKESK in the germline V gene. The V end lost 2 bases, the J end lost 8 bases, and 12 bases lay between the germline ends. The CDR3 has 13 residues. Clones were sequenced by immunoSEQ multiplex PCR, and TCRdb holds only the in-frame ones, with some missing. The repertoire holds about 170,000 clones, with around 91% as singletons. This clone was recorded a few times. Sequencing was done on a sample of blood. This receptor was identified in a woman in her twenties or thirties in good health. The chain is built from TRBV14 and TRBJ1-2; D is perhaps TRBD1 (6 bases). CDR3 sequence reads: CASSQRGRGGYTF. The CDR3 DNA reads as TGTGCCAGCAGCCAACGGGGGCGCGGGGGCTACACCTTC. The full variable domain, rest sourced from reference TRBV14 and TRBJ1-2, is EAGVTQFPSHSVIEKGQTVTLRCDPISGHDNLYWYRRVMGKEIKFLLHFVKESKQDESGMPNNRFLAERTGGTYSTLKVQPAELEDSGVYFCASSQRGRGGYTFGSGTRLTVV.